The clone carrying this T cell receptor (beta chain) was counted a few times. Its antigen remains unknown. Specified treatment: around 19 received Ad26.COV2.S at low or high dose, single or two shots; several received placebo; per-sample allocation not given. Specimen acquisition occurred on day 63 following the initial vaccine or placebo injection. The vaccine antigen was prefusion-stabilized Wuhan SARS-CoV-2 spike. This sample was included in a study of Ad26.COV2.S vaccination and SARS-CoV-2 variants. Study-wide findings and caveats: Vaccinees showed greater spike-specific TCR breadth than placebo recipients. With respect to non-spike TCR breadth, vaccine and placebo recipients were similar.

The protocol was immunoSEQ multiplex PCR, while the TCRdb copy is restricted to in-frame clones and leaves out a portion. The data hold about 350,000 clones, with about nine tenths observed a single time. This TCR was sampled from a person between 18 and 65 years old who received the Ad26.COV2.S COVID-19 vaccine or a placebo. The sample was peripheral blood, taken in a trial of Ad26.COV2.S vaccine versus placebo.

CDR3 bases: TGTGCCAGCAGTTTCGCAGGACCTAACTATGGCTACACCTTC. Its translation: CASSFAGPNYGYTF. This rearrangement joins TRBV27 to TRBJ1-2; D gene ambiguous. V shed 3 bases and J shed 0 bases, with 8 bases lying between them. The V gene's germline CDR1 is MNHEY and CDR2 SMNVEV (reference sequence). This CDR3 spans 14 amino acids.